A single sample gave rise to the 22 T cell receptor beta chains below, sequenced in a study of CD8 T cells in ankylosing spondylitis. No antigen has been identified for these receptors. MiXCR was run by TCRdb on the 5' RACE reads, yielding one entry per CDR3 protein. The sample shows about 90,000 distinct CDR3 sequences, just under 9% of them seen only once. Points from the study as a whole: One TCR beta motif, made up of under ten highly homologous variants, appeared characteristic of ankylosing spondylitis blood.

Sequencing input: blood, either unsorted or a sorted T cell fraction (not recorded which). All receptors derive from a male donor with ankylosing spondylitis.

This clonotype was seen a handful of times. The rearrangement joins TRBV5-1 to TRBJ2-3, with D possibly being TRBD2 (5 bases). CDR1 SGHRS and CDR2 YFSETQ come from the germline V gene. The CDR3 is 16 residues long. V lost 2 bases and J lost 2, with 15 bases in between. CDR3 nucleotides: TGCGCCAGCAGCTTAACCGGACTCAGCTACACAGATACGCAGTATTTT. It codes for CASSLTGLSYTDTQYF.

This clonotype was recorded many times. This chain links TRBV27 with TRBJ2-1, with D tentatively TRBD1 or TRBD2 (5 bases each). Germline-derived CDR1 and CDR2 are MNHEY and SMNVEV (reference sequence). V was pared by 4 bases and J by 8 bases, with 18 bases between. There are 15 residues in the CDR3. The CDR3 region is CASSSIRDPRHEQFF. For the CDR3, the DNA is TGTGCCAGCAGTTCCATTCGGGACCCCAGGCATGAGCAGTTCTTC.

The chain couples TRBV11-2 to TRBJ2-7; D might be TRBD2 (6 bases). Trimming pared 5 bases from V and 0 bases from J, leaving 14 bases between. The CDR3 is made up of 15 amino acids. Germline CDR1 reads SGHAT; CDR2 reads FQNNGV. DNA of the CDR3: TGTGCCAGCAGCCCACCGGGACTGAGCTCCTACGAGCAGTACGTC. This codes for CASSPPGLSSYEQYV.

This clonotype has a count of ten or more. The chain links TRBV7-2 to TRBJ2-3; D gene unclear. This CDR3 is built from 14 residues. Per germline, CDR1 SGHTA and CDR2 FQGNSA. Trimming stripped 1 base from V and 3 bases from J, with 8 bases between. The CDR3 here is CASSLDGSTDTQYF. In DNA form, the CDR3 reads TGTGCCAGCAGCTTAGACGGCAGTACAGATACGCAGTATTTT.

The chain uses TRBV5-1 and TRBJ1-5, with 7 nucleotides matching TRBD1. Trimming cost V 4 bases and J 3 bases; bases outside gene matches: 4. This CDR3 is 14 amino acids long. The germline gives CDR1 SGHRS, CDR2 YFSETQ. The CDR3 DNA sequence: TGCGCCAGCAGCCAGGGACAGACCAATCAGCCCCAGCATTTT. This codes for CASSQGQTNQPQHF.

This clonotype was detected a few times. V and J are TRBV23-1 and TRBJ1-1; D not certain. TRBV23-1 carries the ORF label, with uncertain function. The V end was cut by 4 bases, the J end by 8 bases, with 11 bases between. This CDR3 contains 12 residues. CDR3 nucleotide sequence: TGCGCCAGCAGTCTTACACCCCGGGAAGCTTTCTTT. The encoded protein is CASSLTPREAFF.

This clonotype was picked up a small number of times. J is TRBJ1-5 and V is TRBV5-6; 8 bases line up with TRBD1. Germline loops: CDR1 SGHDT, CDR2 YYEEEE. The junction had 7 bases not matched to a gene; V was cut back by 4 bases and J by 7 bases. The CDR3 runs to 14 residues. CDR3 coding DNA: TGTGCCAGCAGCATGCAGGGGGCTGGGCAGCCCCAGCATTTT. Translated: CASSMQGAGQPQHF.

This clonotype was picked up a small number of times. The chain joins TRBV25-1 to TRBJ2-2; 14 positions match TRBD2. Germline values: CDR1 MGHDK, CDR2 SYGVNS. The CDR3 covers 17 residues. V shed 1 base and J 7 bases; nucleotides not matched to a gene: 5. Written as DNA, the CDR3 is TGTGCCAGCAGTGAATTGACTAGCGGGAGGGCCGTCGGGGAGCTGTTTTTT. Protein sequence: CASSELTSGRAVGELFF.

The sample holds a few counts of this clonotype. This chain connects TRBV10-1 to TRBJ2-1, with a possible D match to TRBD2 (6 bases). CDR1 is WNHNN and CDR2 is SYGVQD in the germline V gene (reference sequence). The ends were cut back, 4 bases at V and 7 bases at J, with 32 bases in the middle. This CDR3 comprises 20 residues. This chain's CDR3 is CASSGSGSMGGKSLGNEQFF. As DNA, the CDR3 is TGCGCCAGCAGTGGGTCCGGGTCCATGGGCGGGAAGAGCCTGGGGAATGAGCAGTTCTTC.

This clonotype was counted only a few times. The J gene is TRBJ2-7, the V gene TRBV5-4; perhaps TRBD2 as D (6 bases). This CDR3 contains 13 residues. Per the germline V gene, CDR1 is SGHNT and CDR2 is YYREEE (reference sequence). V gave up 0 bases and J gave up 3 bases, with 7 bases separating them. The DNA of the CDR3 is TGTGCCAGCAGCTTGGGGCGGGACTACGAGCAGTACTTC. Encoded protein: CASSLGRDYEQYF.

The sample holds many counts of this clonotype. The rearrangement joins TRBV12-3 or TRBV12-4 to TRBJ2-1, with D unresolved. The V end was cut by 7 bases, the J end by 10 bases, with 11 bases between. There are 11 residues in the CDR3. CDR3 sequence reads: CASTLGMEQFF. CDR3 sequence (DNA): TGTGCCAGCACCCTGGGCATGGAGCAGTTCTTC.

J is TRBJ2-1 and V is TRBV6-5; D is uncertain. Germline V lookup: CDR1 MNHEY, CDR2 SVGAGI. Trimming cost V 0 bases and J 2 bases, with 8 bases left between them. The CDR3 extends over 15 amino acids. CDR3 bases: TGTGCCAGCAGTTACTCCGAAGAACCCTACAATGAGCAGTTCTTC. Translated: CASSYSEEPYNEQFF.

The chain combines TRBV6-1 with TRBJ1-2; D not certain. This CDR3 has 15 residues. Deletions cut 7 bases from V and 1 base from J, with 16 bases between. CDR1 and CDR2 (germline): MNHNS, SASEGT. CDR3 coding DNA: TGTGCCAGCACCTTCCAGCCCTGGGTTAACTATGGCTACACCTTC. Translated: CASTFQPWVNYGYTF.

This clonotype was detected many times. The V call is TRBV15, the J call TRBJ2-2, with D hard to call. Germline-derived CDR1 and CDR2 are LNHNV and YYDKDF (reference sequence). Trimming took 3 bases from V and 4 from J, leaving 9 bases between them. The CDR3 extends over 14 amino acids. DNA for the CDR3: TGTGCCACCAGCAGTGTAGAAGTCACCGGGGAGCTGTTTTTT. It yields the protein CATSSVEVTGELFF.

The genes are TRBV20-1 and TRBJ1-5; D possibly corresponds to TRBD1 (5 bases). This CDR3 spans 16 amino acids. V lost 0 bases, J lost 0 bases, and 12 bases lay in between. Germline V gene sequence: CDR1 DFQATT, CDR2 SNEGSKA (reference sequence). CDR3 amino acids: CSARDRGSYSNQPQHF. The CDR3 nucleotides are TGCAGTGCTAGAGATCGGGGGTCCTATAGCAATCAGCCCCAGCATTTT.

Only a few counts were recorded for this clonotype. For the CDR3, the DNA is TGTGCCACCAGCAGGACAGGCAGCACAGATACGCAGTATTTT. It translates to CATSRTGSTDTQYF. This sequence joins TRBV15 and TRBJ2-3; a weak D match, TRBD1 (6 bases). The CDR3 extends over 14 amino acids. The germline V gene has CDR1 LNHNV and CDR2 YYDKDF (reference sequence). V was shortened by 3 bases and J by 0 bases, with 7 bases between the two germline ends.

The table lists this clonotype with many counts. The J gene is TRBJ2-2, the V gene TRBV20-1, with D possibly being TRBD1 (5 bases). Germline CDR1 DFQATT, CDR2 SNEGSKA (reference sequence). The CDR3 is made up of 16 amino acids. V shed 0 bases and J shed 3 bases, with 14 bases lying between them. The CDR3 DNA reads TGCAGTGCTAGAGATGAAGGGCTGGGGCACACCGGGGAGCTGTTTTTT. This sequence encodes CSARDEGLGHTGELFF.

The rearrangement uses TRBV27 and TRBJ2-1; D perhaps matches TRBD1 (6 bases). Trimming shortened V by 5 bases and J by 7 bases, and 9 bases separated the two germline ends. The CDR3 extends over 12 amino acids. Germline V lookup: CDR1 MNHEY, CDR2 SMNVEV (reference sequence). The CDR3 protein is CASSLGQNEQFF. The CDR3 DNA sequence: TGTGCCAGCAGTCTCGGACAGAATGAGCAGTTCTTC.

CDR3 protein: CASSYSGRAGDTQYF. The CDR3 DNA sequence: TGTGCCAGCAGCTATAGCGGGAGGGCCGGAGATACGCAGTATTTT. The gene calls are TRBV5-5 and TRBJ2-3; 11 bases align to TRBD2. Unmatched junction bases numbered 5, after V lost 3 bases and J lost 5 bases. Germline CDR1 SGHKS, CDR2 YYEKEE (reference sequence). CDR3 size: 15 residues.

This clonotype was picked up many times. The chain carries TRBV27 and TRBJ1-1, with 8 bases fitting TRBD1. V lost 5 bases, J lost 8 bases, and 10 bases stayed unmatched. The CDR3 runs to 14 residues. CDR1 and CDR2 (germline): MNHEY, SMNVEV (reference sequence). CDR3 nucleotides: TGTGCCAGCAGTCCCCCGGACAGGGCACTCGAAGCTTTCTTT. This sequence encodes CASSPPDRALEAFF.

This clonotype has just a few counts. CDR3 nucleotide sequence: TGTGCCAGCAGTTGGACAGGGGGTCGCCAAGAGACCCAGTACTTC. It specifies CASSWTGGRQETQYF. The rearrangement joins TRBV12-3 or TRBV12-4 to TRBJ2-5; 10 nucleotides agree with TRBD1. The trim removed 4 bases at V and 1 base at J, leaving 3 bases unmatched. The CDR3 consists of 15 residues.

V usage is TRBV6-2 or TRBV6-3 and J usage is TRBJ1-5; D may be TRBD1 (6 bases). The CDR3 covers 14 residues. Germline loops: CDR1 MNHEY, CDR2 SVGEGT. V was pared by 7 bases and J by 3 bases, with 13 bases between. The CDR3, as DNA: TGTGCCAGCATATCGCAGGGGCTCAATCAGCCCCAGCATTTT. Its protein is CASISQGLNQPQHF.